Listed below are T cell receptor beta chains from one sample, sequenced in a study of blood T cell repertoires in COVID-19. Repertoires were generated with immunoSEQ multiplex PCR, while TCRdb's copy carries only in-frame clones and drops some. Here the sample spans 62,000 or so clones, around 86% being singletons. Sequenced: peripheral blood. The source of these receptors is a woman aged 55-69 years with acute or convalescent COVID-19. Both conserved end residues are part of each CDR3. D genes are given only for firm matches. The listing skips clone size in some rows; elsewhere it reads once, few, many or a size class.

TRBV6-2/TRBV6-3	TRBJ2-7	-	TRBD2	TGTGCCAGCAGTTCAGGGGTAGCGGGAGACTACGAGCAGTACTTC	CASSSGVAGDYEQYF
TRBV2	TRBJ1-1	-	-	TGTGCCAGCAGATTGACAAAATCTCCCACTGAAGCTTTCTTT	CASRLTKSPTEAFF
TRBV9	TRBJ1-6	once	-	TGTGCCAGCAGCGTATCAGGGGCTAATTCACCCCTCCACTTT	CASSVSGANSPLHF
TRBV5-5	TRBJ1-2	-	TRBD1	TGTGCCAGCAGCTTGGATAGGGGACAGGCGTACTATGGCTACACCTTC	CASSLDRGQAYYGYTF
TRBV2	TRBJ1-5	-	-	TGTGCCAGCAGTGACAGGGAAAATCAGCCCCAGCATTTT	CASSDRENQPQHF
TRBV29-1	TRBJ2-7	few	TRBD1	TGCAGCGTTGTAGGACAGGGGTACGAGCAGTACTTC	CSVVGQGYEQYF
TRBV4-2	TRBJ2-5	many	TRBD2	TGTGCCAGCAGCCAAGACCCTAGCGGGGGGTACGAGACCCAGTACTTC	CASSQDPSGGYETQYF
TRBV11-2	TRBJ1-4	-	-	TGTGCCAGCAGCTTAGCCGGGGGGCTTACTAATGAAAAACTGTTTTTT	CASSLAGGLTNEKLFF
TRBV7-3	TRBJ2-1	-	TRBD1	TGTGCCAGCAGCATCGACAGGGGGCGACGCCTAGAGCAGTTCTTC	CASSIDRGRRLEQFF
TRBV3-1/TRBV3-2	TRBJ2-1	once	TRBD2	TGTGCCAGCAGCCCCGGGGGGTACAATGAGCAGTTCTTC	CASSPGGYNEQFF
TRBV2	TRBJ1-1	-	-	TGTGCCAGCATCAGGGTTATGAACACTGAAGCTTTCTTT	CASIRVMNTEAFF
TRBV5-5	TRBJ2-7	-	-	TGTGCCAGCACCTCCGGCCGGGCCGGAGGGCTCGAGCAGTACTTC	CASTSGRAGGLEQYF
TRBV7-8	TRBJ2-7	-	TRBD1	TGTGCCAGCAGCCAGGGACAGTACGAGCAGTACTTC	CASSQGQYEQYF
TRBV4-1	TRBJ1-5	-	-	TGCGCCAGCAGCCAAGAGGGACTGTACAATCAGCCCCAGCATTTT	CASSQEGLYNQPQHF
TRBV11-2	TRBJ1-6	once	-	TGTGCCAGCAGCGAGGCGGGGGCTTGGTCACCCCTCCACTTT	CASSEAGAWSPLHF
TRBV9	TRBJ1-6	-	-	TGTGCCAGCAGCGAACAACCCCGGGATTCACCCCTCCACTTT	CASSEQPRDSPLHF
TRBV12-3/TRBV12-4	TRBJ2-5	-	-	TGTGCCAGCAGTCCCGGGACACCGGCTACCCAGTACTTC	CASSPGTPATQYF
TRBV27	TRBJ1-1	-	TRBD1	TGTGCCAGCAGTCCCGGGACAGGGGGCATTTGGGGCACTGAAGCTTTCTTT	CASSPGTGGIWGTEAFF
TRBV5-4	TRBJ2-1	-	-	TGTGCCAGCAGACCCACGGCGGTACGGCTTAGTGAGCAGTTCTTC	CASRPTAVRLSEQFF
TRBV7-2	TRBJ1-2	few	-	TGTGCCAGCAGCTTAAATGGAGGGGCCCATACTGCTGGCTACACCTTC	CASSLNGGAHTAGYTF
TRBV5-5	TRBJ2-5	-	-	TGTGCCAGCAGCTTGGGGGGTAGGACTCGGGGAGAGACCCAGTACTTC	CASSLGGRTRGETQYF
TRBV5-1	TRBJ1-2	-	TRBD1	TGCGCCAGCAGCTCCGGGACAGGGGCTAACTATGGCTACACCTTC	CASSSGTGANYGYTF
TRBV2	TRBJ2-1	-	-	TGTGCCAGCAGCAAAGGGCGGGACAATGAGCAGTTCTTC	CASSKGRDNEQFF
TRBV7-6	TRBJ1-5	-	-	TGTGCCAGCAGCCGCGCGATCAATCAGCCCCAGCATTTT	CASSRAINQPQHF
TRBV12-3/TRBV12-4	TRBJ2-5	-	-	TGTGCCAGCAGTCCGTCGGAGGTTGGGACCCAGTACTTC	CASSPSEVGTQYF
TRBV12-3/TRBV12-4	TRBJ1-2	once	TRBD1	TGTGCCAGCAGAGCCACAGGGGGCGGAAGCTACACCTTC	CASRATGGGSYTF
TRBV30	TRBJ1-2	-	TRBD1	TGTGCCTCAGGACAGGGTCAGAACTATGGCTACACCTTC	CASGQGQNYGYTF
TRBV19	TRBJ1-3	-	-	TGTGCCAGTAGTACCCGACAGTACTCTGGAAACACCATATATTTT	CASSTRQYSGNTIYF
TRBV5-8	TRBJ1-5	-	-	TGTGCCAGCAGCCCCGGAAACGGGGGCAATCAGCCCCAGCATTTT	CASSPGNGGNQPQHF
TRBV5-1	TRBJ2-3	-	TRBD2	TGCGCCAGCAGCTTTGGACTAGCGGGGACGGCAGATACGCAGTATTTT	CASSFGLAGTADTQYF
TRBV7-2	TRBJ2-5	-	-	TGTGCCAGCAGCTTAGGCGGGGCCCAAGAGACCCAGTACTTC	CASSLGGAQETQYF
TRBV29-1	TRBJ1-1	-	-	TGCAGCGTCCAAATGGGGGCCGTATCGAACACTGAAGCTTTCTTT	CSVQMGAVSNTEAFF
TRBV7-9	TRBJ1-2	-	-	TGTGCCAGCAGCGTCCATACAGGCTACACCTTC	CASSVHTGYTF
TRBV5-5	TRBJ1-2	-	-	TGTGCCAGCAGCTTGGGGCGGCAGAACTATGGCTACACCTTC	CASSLGRQNYGYTF
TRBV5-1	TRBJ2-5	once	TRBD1	TGCGCCAGCAGCGGCGGGACAGGGGTATTGGAGACCCAGTACTTC	CASSGGTGVLETQYF
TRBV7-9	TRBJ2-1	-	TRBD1	TGTGCCAGCAGCCCGAGGACAGGTTACTACAATGAGCAGTTCTTC	CASSPRTGYYNEQFF